This TCR beta chain was observed in a study of radiation and T cells in renal cell carcinoma. The wider study: Nephrectomy followed 15 Gy stereotactic body radiation by 4 weeks.

Indicated time point: blood 2 weeks post-SBRT. Treatment meaning: 15 Gy SBRT to primary tumor, nephrectomy 4 weeks later. Serial blood draws occurred at baseline and 2 and 4 weeks post-SBRT. The tumor was a clear cell renal cell carcinoma. Findings of the study overall: Top tumor clonotypes rose in blood 2 weeks post-radiation, then contracted.

A remark on this clone: Its antigen remains unknown.

Using immunoSEQ multiplex PCR, the repertoire was profiled, and TCRdb retains in-frame clones only, with some absent. The sample has tens of thousands of clones, around three quarters seen once. In germline, CDR1 is KGHSH, CDR2 LQKENI. The V and J ends lost 2 bases and 10 bases respectively, with 11 bases between them. CDR3 size: 12 residues. This sequence originates from a man between 60 and 75 years old with renal cell carcinoma. The sequences come from blood, collected from a patient whose treatment included radiotherapy and nephrectomy. This chain connects TRBV18 to TRBJ2-5, with D possibly TRBD2 on 5 matching bases. The DNA for the CDR3 is TGTGCCAGCTCACCAAATGGCCGGGGCCAGTACTTC. Translated, it gives CASSPNGRGQYF.